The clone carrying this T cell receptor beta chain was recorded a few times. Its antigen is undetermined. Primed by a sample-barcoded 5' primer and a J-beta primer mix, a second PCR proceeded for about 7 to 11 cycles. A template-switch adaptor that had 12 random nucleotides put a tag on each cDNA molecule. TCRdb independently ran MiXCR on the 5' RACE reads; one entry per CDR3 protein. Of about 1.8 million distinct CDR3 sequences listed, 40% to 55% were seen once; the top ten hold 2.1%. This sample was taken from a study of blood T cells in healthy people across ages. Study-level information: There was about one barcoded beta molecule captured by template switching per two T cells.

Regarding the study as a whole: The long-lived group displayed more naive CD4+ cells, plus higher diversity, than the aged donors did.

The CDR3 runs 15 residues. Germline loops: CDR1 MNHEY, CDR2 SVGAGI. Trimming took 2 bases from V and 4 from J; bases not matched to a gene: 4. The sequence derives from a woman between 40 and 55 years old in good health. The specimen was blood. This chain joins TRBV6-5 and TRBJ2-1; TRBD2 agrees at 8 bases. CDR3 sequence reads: CASSYRGGRYNEQFF. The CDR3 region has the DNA TGTGCCAGCAGTTACCGGGGGGGGCGATACAATGAGCAGTTCTTC.